This TCR beta chain was captured in a study of T cells after yellow fever vaccination. TCRdb recomputed calls from the 5' RACE reads with MiXCR, one row per CDR3 protein. This table holds more than 45,000 distinct CDR3 sequences, about 5% found once. The material sequenced was PBMCs, either bulk or a sorted T-cell subset (CD4+, CD8+, memory, or dextramer-sorted; not recorded which), taken on the day of the yellow fever booster vaccination. This clonotype was sampled from a man between 18 and 29 years old who received the YFV17D yellow fever vaccine.

The CDR3 protein is CASSLVGRGQFF. The CDR3 bases are TGTGCCAGCAGTTTAGTGGGCCGTGGGCAGTTCTTC. The chain uses TRBV27 and TRBJ2-1; D gene uncertain. There are 12 residues in the CDR3. Germline V gene sequence: CDR1 MNHEY, CDR2 SMNVEV (reference sequence). V lost 2 bases and J 12 bases, leaving 11 bases between the germline ends.